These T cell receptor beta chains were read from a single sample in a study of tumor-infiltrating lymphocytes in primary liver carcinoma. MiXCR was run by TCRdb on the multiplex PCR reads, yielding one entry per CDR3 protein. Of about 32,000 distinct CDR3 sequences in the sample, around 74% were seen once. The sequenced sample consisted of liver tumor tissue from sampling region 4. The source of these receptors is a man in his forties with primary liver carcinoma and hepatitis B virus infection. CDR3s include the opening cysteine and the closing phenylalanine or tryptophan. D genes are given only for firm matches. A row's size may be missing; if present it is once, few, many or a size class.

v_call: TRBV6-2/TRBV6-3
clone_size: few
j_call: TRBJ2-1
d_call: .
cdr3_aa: CASNPWTNEQFF
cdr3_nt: TGTGCCAGCAACCCTTGGACCAATGAACAGTTCTTC

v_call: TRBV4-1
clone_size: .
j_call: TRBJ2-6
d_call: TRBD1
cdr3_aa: CTSSQEGQGSGAYVLTF
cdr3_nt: TGCACCAGTAGCCAAGAGGGACAGGGGTCTGGGGCCTACGTCCTGACTTTC

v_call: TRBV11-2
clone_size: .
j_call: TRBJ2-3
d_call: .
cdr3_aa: CATSRRSTGNTDKQYF
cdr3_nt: TGTGCCACCAGCAGAAGAAGCACAGGGAACACAGATAAGCAGTATTTT

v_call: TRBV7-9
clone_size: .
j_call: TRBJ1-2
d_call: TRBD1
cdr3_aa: CAGRWDRGFRGYTF
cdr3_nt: TGTGCCGGCAGATGGGACAGGGGGTTTCGTGGCTACACCTTT

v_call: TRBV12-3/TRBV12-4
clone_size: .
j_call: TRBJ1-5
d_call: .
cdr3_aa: CVSSLTRNQPRHF
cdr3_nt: TGTGTCAGCAGTTTAACTCGGAATCAGCCCCGGCATTTT

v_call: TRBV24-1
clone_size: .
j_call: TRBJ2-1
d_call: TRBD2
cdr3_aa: CATMLAGGNDQFF
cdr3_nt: TGTGCCACCATGCTAGCGGGAGGCAATGACCAGTTCTTC

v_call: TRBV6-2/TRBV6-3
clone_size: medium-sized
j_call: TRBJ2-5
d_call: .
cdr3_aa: CASSNSQETQYF
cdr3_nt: TGTGCCAGCAGCAACAGCCAAGAGACCCAGTACTTC

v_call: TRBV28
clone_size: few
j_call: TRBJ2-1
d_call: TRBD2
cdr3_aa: CASSLYHFPGLVEHNEQFF
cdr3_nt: TGTGCCAGCAGTTTATATCACTTTCCGGGACTAGTGGAGCACAATGAGCAGTTCTTC

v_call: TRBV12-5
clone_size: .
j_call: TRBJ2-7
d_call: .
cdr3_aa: CASEGTCSYEQYF
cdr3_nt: TGTGCTAGTGAGGGGACCTGTTCCTACGAGCAGTATTTC

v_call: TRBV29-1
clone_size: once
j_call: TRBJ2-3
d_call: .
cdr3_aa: CSVSARGATHYF
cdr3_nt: TGCAGCGTTAGTGCCAGGGGGGCTACGCATTATTTT

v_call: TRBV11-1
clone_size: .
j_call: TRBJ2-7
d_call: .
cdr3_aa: CANSLTGSGEYGRYF
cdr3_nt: TGTGCCAACAGCTTAACGGGATCGGGAGAATACGGGCGGTACTTC

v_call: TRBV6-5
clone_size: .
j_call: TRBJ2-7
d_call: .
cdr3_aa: CASIGLVGGVQYF
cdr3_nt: TGCGCCAGCATCGGACTAGTTGGGGGCGTGCAGTACTTC

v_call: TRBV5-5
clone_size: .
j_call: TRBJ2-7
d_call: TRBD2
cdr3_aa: CTSSLVIGAGVCEQYF
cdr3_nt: TGTACCAGTAGCTTGGTTATAGGAGCGGGAGTATGTGAGCAGTACTTC

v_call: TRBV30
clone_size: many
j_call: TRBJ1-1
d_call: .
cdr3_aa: CACPRDTEAFF
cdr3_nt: TGTGCCTGCCCCCGCGACACTGAAGCTTTCTTT

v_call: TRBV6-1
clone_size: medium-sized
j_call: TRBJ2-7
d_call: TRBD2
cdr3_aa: CASSRGASGVQEQYF
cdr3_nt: TGTGCCAGCAGCCGAGGGGCTAGCGGGGTCCAAGAGCAGTACTTC

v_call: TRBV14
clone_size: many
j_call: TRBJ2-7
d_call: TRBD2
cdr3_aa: CASSHTSGLAGASYEQYF
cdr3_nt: TGTGCCAGCAGCCATACGTCTGGACTAGCGGGAGCCTCCTACGAGCAGTACTTC

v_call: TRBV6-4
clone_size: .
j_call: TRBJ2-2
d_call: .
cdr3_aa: CASSNGNTGDLFF
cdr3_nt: TGTGCCAGCAGTAACGGGAACACCGGGGACCTGTTTTTT

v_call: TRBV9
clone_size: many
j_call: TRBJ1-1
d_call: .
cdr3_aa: CASSVQSYTEAFF
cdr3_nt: TGTGCCAGCAGCGTGCAGAGCTACACTGAAGCTTTCTTT

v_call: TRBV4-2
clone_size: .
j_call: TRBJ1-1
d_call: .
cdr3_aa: CASSQDRGDIEASF
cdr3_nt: TGTGCCAGCAGCCAAGATCGGGGGGACATTGAAGCTTCCTTT

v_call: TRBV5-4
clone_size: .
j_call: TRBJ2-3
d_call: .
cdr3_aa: CASSWAAYTQYF
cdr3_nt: TGTGCCAGCAGCTGGGCCGCCTATACGCAGTATTTT

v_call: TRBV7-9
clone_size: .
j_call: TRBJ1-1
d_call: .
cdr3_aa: CASSIDSREAFF
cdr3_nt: TGTGCCAGCAGCATTGACAGTCGGGAAGCTTTCTTT

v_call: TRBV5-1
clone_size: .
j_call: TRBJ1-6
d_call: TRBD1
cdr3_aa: CASIDSLTGHNSPLHF
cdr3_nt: TGCGCCAGCATCGACAGCCTGACAGGGCACAATTCACCCCTCCACTTT

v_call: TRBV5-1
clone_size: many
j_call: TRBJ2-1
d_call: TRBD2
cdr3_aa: CASSTLAGGPNEQFF
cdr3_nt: TGCGCCAGCAGCACCCTAGCGGGAGGCCCCAATGAGCAGTTCTTC